This is a list of T cell receptor beta chains from one sample in a study of T cells in Graves' hyperthyroidism and ophthalmopathy. TCRdb redid the calling of the multiplex PCR reads with MiXCR, one entry per CDR3 protein. The sample contains under 700,000 distinct CDR3 sequences, over 15% of which appear only once. The material sequenced was blood. These receptors were taken from a young woman with Graves' hyperthyroidism. CDR3s include the opening cysteine and the closing phenylalanine or tryptophan. Fields, in order: V gene, D gene, J gene, clone size, CDR3 protein, CDR3 DNA. A D gene is named only where the DNA matches it firmly. Not every row has a clone size; where given, it reads once, few, many or a size class.

v_call: TRBV28
d_call: NA
j_call: TRBJ2-1
clone_size: few
cdr3_aa: CASSFKRVVMNEQFF
cdr3_nt: TGTGCCAGCAGTTTCAAGCGGGTCGTTATGAATGAGCAGTTCTTC

v_call: TRBV10-2
d_call: NA
j_call: TRBJ1-1
clone_size: many
cdr3_aa: CASSEPEGTEAFF
cdr3_nt: TGCGCCAGCAGTGAGCCGGAGGGGACTGAAGCTTTCTTT

v_call: TRBV10-3
d_call: NA
j_call: TRBJ1-2
clone_size: once
cdr3_aa: CAIGVTGNEDGYTF
cdr3_nt: TGTGCCATCGGTGTAACAGGGAATGAGGATGGCTACACCTTC

v_call: TRBV4-3
d_call: TRBD1
j_call: TRBJ1-2
clone_size: NA
cdr3_aa: CASSHTGDYGYTF
cdr3_nt: TGCGCCAGCAGCCATACAGGGGACTATGGCTACACCTTC

v_call: TRBV18
d_call: NA
j_call: TRBJ2-2
clone_size: many
cdr3_aa: CASSPSQRTNTGELFF
cdr3_nt: TGTGCCAGCTCACCATCTCAGCGAACCAACACCGGGGAGCTGTTTTTT

v_call: TRBV2
d_call: NA
j_call: TRBJ1-3
clone_size: few
cdr3_aa: CASRLTESGNTIYF
cdr3_nt: TGTGCCAGCCGATTGACGGAATCTGGAAACACCATATATTTT

v_call: TRBV18
d_call: TRBD1
j_call: TRBJ2-7
clone_size: few
cdr3_aa: CASSPGDSLYEQYF
cdr3_nt: TGTGCCAGCTCACCAGGGGACAGCCTCTACGAGCAGTACTTC

v_call: TRBV27
d_call: NA
j_call: TRBJ2-1
clone_size: few
cdr3_aa: CASRPGRGGLSYEQFF
cdr3_nt: TGTGCCAGCAGACCCGGTCGAGGAGGGCTTAGTTATGAGCAGTTCTTC

v_call: TRBV2
d_call: TRBD1
j_call: TRBJ1-1
clone_size: many
cdr3_aa: CASRDRGFMDTEAFF
cdr3_nt: TGTGCCAGCAGGGACAGGGGGTTTATGGACACTGAAGCTTTCTTT

v_call: TRBV3-1
d_call: NA
j_call: TRBJ2-5
clone_size: many
cdr3_aa: CASSHSGTIRRTQYF
cdr3_nt: TGTGCCAGCAGCCACTCCGGGACAATAAGGCGGACCCAGTACTTC

v_call: TRBV7-2
d_call: TRBD2
j_call: TRBJ2-1
clone_size: NA
cdr3_aa: CASSPGTSGGPGEQFF
cdr3_nt: TGTGCCAGCAGCCCCGGGACTAGCGGGGGGCCGGGGGAGCAGTTCTTC

v_call: TRBV7-2
d_call: NA
j_call: TRBJ1-6
clone_size: NA
cdr3_aa: CASSLAVQGALHF
cdr3_nt: TGTGCCAGCAGCTTAGCGGTCCAAGGGGCGCTCCACTTT

v_call: TRBV28
d_call: NA
j_call: TRBJ2-1
clone_size: few
cdr3_aa: CASSPGAGRNEQFF
cdr3_nt: TGTGCCAGCAGCCCTGGGGCAGGGCGGAATGAGCAGTTCTTC

v_call: TRBV18
d_call: NA
j_call: TRBJ2-5
clone_size: NA
cdr3_aa: CASSPSVPSARGETQYF
cdr3_nt: TGTGCCAGCTCACCAAGTGTTCCTAGCGCCCGGGGGGAGACCCAGTACTTC

v_call: TRBV7-3
d_call: TRBD1
j_call: TRBJ2-1
clone_size: many
cdr3_aa: CASSRGRDEQFF
cdr3_nt: TGTGCCAGCTCAAGGGGGCGCGATGAGCAGTTCTTC

v_call: TRBV12-3/TRBV12-4
d_call: NA
j_call: TRBJ2-3
clone_size: many
cdr3_aa: CATARLETDTQYF
cdr3_nt: TGTGCCACCGCGAGACTAGAAACAGATACGCAGTATTTT

v_call: TRBV12-3/TRBV12-4
d_call: NA
j_call: TRBJ1-2
clone_size: many
cdr3_aa: CASSPGDGPYGYTF
cdr3_nt: TGTGCCAGCAGTCCTGGAGACGGGCCCTATGGCTACACCTTC

v_call: TRBV20-1
d_call: NA
j_call: TRBJ2-5
clone_size: NA
cdr3_aa: CSARETYQETQYF
cdr3_nt: TGCAGTGCTAGAGAGACCTACCAGGAGACCCAGTACTTC

v_call: TRBV27
d_call: NA
j_call: TRBJ1-2
clone_size: NA
cdr3_aa: CASSLSPTQGYGYTF
cdr3_nt: TGTGCCAGCAGTTTATCCCCGACACAAGGCTATGGCTACACCTTC

v_call: TRBV20-1
d_call: NA
j_call: TRBJ1-5
clone_size: many
cdr3_aa: CSASQEYSNQPQHF
cdr3_nt: TGCAGTGCTTCACAGGAGTATAGCAATCAGCCCCAGCATTTT

v_call: TRBV6-5
d_call: NA
j_call: TRBJ2-3
clone_size: many
cdr3_aa: CASSYYQGPTDTQYF
cdr3_nt: TGTGCCAGCAGTTACTACCAGGGGCCCACAGATACGCAGTATTTT

v_call: TRBV5-1
d_call: NA
j_call: TRBJ2-7
clone_size: many
cdr3_aa: CASSSIRRDDEQYF
cdr3_nt: TGCGCCAGCAGCTCGATTCGCAGGGACGACGAGCAGTACTTC

v_call: TRBV28
d_call: TRBD1
j_call: TRBJ1-6
clone_size: many
cdr3_aa: CASSFTGDRGFNSPLHF
cdr3_nt: TGTGCCAGCAGTTTTACGGGGGACAGGGGGTTTAATTCACCCCTCCACTTT

v_call: TRBV10-3
d_call: NA
j_call: TRBJ2-2
clone_size: NA
cdr3_aa: CAIPGGLNTGELFF
cdr3_nt: TGTGCCATCCCGGGGGGCCTTAACACCGGGGAGCTGTTTTTT